This is a list of T cell receptor beta chains from one sample in a study of T-cell reconstitution after alpha-beta-depleted transplantation in children. From the PCR reads, TCRdb called clonotypes with MiXCR, one entry per CDR3 protein. Of a few hundred thousand distinct CDR3 sequences in the sample, under 15% are singletons; the top ten hold 2% to 2.5%. This specimen consisted of PBMCs, mostly from graft donor cells, obtained 360 days after TCRalphabeta/CD19-depleted stem cell transplant. Receptor source: a male patient younger than 18 who had a stem cell transplant for acute myeloid leukemia, so the T cells may come from the graft donor. Both conserved end residues are part of each CDR3. Each record gives: V gene, clone size, J gene, D gene, CDR3 protein, CDR3 DNA. The D gene is left open where the match is weak. Clone size is given for some rows only: seen once, a few or many times, or a class if the clone is expanded.

>TRBV7-3|many|TRBJ2-1|TRBD2
CASSFGLAGNEQFF
TGTGCCAGCAGCTTCGGACTAGCGGGAAATGAGCAGTTCTTC
>TRBV29-1|many|TRBJ2-2|TRBD1
CSVELPRGLAGELFF
TGCAGCGTTGAACTCCCCAGGGGGCTAGCCGGGGAGCTGTTTTTT
>TRBV21-1|few|TRBJ2-2|NA
CASRDRNGELFF
TGTGCCAGCAGGGATAGGAACGGGGAGCTGTTTTTT
>TRBV6-2/TRBV6-3|many|TRBJ2-3|NA
CASRPERPYFVDTQYF
TGTGCCAGCAGGCCAGAAAGGCCGTATTTTGTTGATACGCAGTATTTT
>TRBV4-3|few|TRBJ1-1|NA
CASSQPRGQFTEAFF
TGCGCCAGCAGCCAACCCCGTGGACAGTTCACTGAAGCTTTCTTT
>TRBV4-2|NA|TRBJ2-5|TRBD2
CASSHGGSGNQETQYF
TGTGCCAGCAGCCATGGAGGGAGCGGGAACCAAGAGACCCAGTACTTC
>TRBV4-2|NA|TRBJ2-1|NA
CASSQDGTTLGHEQFF
TGTGCCAGCAGCCAAGATGGGACCACCCTAGGCCATGAGCAGTTCTTC
>TRBV20-1|few|TRBJ2-1|TRBD2
CSARDRGSGGGSSYNEQFF
TGCAGTGCTAGAGATAGGGGTAGCGGGGGGGGGAGCTCCTACAATGAGCAGTTCTTC
>TRBV4-3|few|TRBJ2-2|TRBD1
CASSLSGGIGELFF
TGCGCCAGCAGCCTTTCAGGGGGAATCGGGGAGCTGTTTTTT
>TRBV7-3|NA|TRBJ2-7|NA
CASSLEPGRNPYF
TGTGCCAGCAGCTTGGAACCGGGACGAAACCCATACTTC
>TRBV11-3|few|TRBJ2-3|TRBD2
CASSSPVAGVPHRYGRAPYF
TGTGCCAGCAGCTCTCCTGTAGCGGGAGTCCCCCACAGATACGGGAGAGCTCCGTATTTT
>TRBV7-9|NA|TRBJ2-1|NA
CASSPLVHEQFF
TGTGCCAGCAGCCCGCTTGTTCATGAGCAGTTCTTC
>TRBV6-1|few|TRBJ2-1|TRBD1
CASRRDRVYNEQFF
TGTGCCAGCAGACGGGACAGGGTCTACAATGAGCAGTTCTTC
>TRBV5-1|many|TRBJ2-7|TRBD2
CASSLVLAGAYEQYF
TGCGCCAGCAGCTTGGTTCTAGCGGGAGCCTACGAGCAGTACTTC
>TRBV29-1|many|TRBJ2-7|NA
CSVELGDEQYF
TGCAGCGTTGAACTGGGAGACGAGCAGTACTTC
>TRBV5-1|NA|TRBJ2-7|NA
CASSSDGQGGNEQYF
TGCGCCAGCAGCTCAGACGGACAGGGAGGGAACGAGCAGTACTTC
>TRBV6-1|NA|TRBJ2-3|TRBD2
CASSPGTGGTQYF
TGTGCCAGCAGCCCAGGGACGGGGGGTACGCAGTATTTT
>TRBV5-1|NA|TRBJ2-1|TRBD1
CASRPATGTGYREQFF
TGCGCCAGCAGGCCGGCTACCGGGACAGGGTATCGGGAGCAGTTCTTC
>TRBV20-1|few|TRBJ2-4|NA
CSASQVGAKNIQYF
TGCAGTGCTAGTCAGGTTGGGGCCAAAAACATTCAGTACTTC
>TRBV5-6|NA|TRBJ2-5|NA
CASSAVTGQETQYF
TGTGCCAGCAGCGCCGTGACAGGCCAAGAGACCCAGTACTTC
>TRBV6-1|few|TRBJ2-1|TRBD1
CASSPWQGVLNNEQFF
TGTGCCAGCAGCCCGTGGCAGGGGGTATTGAACAATGAGCAGTTCTTC
>TRBV7-9|few|TRBJ2-7|TRBD2
CALGGSGYEQYF
TGTGCCTTGGGGGGGTCCGGTTACGAGCAGTACTTC
>TRBV29-1|many|TRBJ2-2|NA
CSVRRTGELFF
TGCAGCGTGCGTAGGACCGGGGAGCTGTTTTTT
>TRBV7-3|few|TRBJ2-1|TRBD2
CASSNGLAGDNEQFF
TGTGCCAGCAGCAACGGACTAGCGGGGGACAATGAGCAGTTCTTC
>TRBV7-2|NA|TRBJ2-2|NA
CASSLRFRGPRAGELFF
TGTGCCAGCAGCTTAAGGTTTAGGGGACCGAGGGCCGGGGAGCTGTTTTTT
>TRBV28|many|TRBJ1-1|TRBD1
CASSLPGQMNTEAFF
TGTGCCAGCAGTTTACCGGGACAGATGAACACTGAAGCTTTCTTT
>TRBV5-6|few|TRBJ1-1|TRBD1
CASSTDRVFREAFF
TGTGCCAGCAGTACTGACAGGGTGTTTAGGGAAGCTTTCTTT
>TRBV7-2|few|TRBJ2-1|TRBD2
CASSLATASGYNEQFF
TGTGCCAGCAGCTTAGCGACGGCTAGCGGCTACAATGAGCAGTTCTTC
>TRBV20-1|many|TRBJ2-1|TRBD2
CSARSITGTSGKYNEQFF
TGCAGTGCTAGATCTATTACCGGGACTAGCGGGAAATACAATGAGCAGTTCTTC
>TRBV7-3|NA|TRBJ2-1|NA
CASSLIPGPSYNEQFF
TGTGCCAGCAGCTTAATCCCGGGACCCTCCTACAATGAGCAGTTCTTC
>TRBV6-2/TRBV6-3|few|TRBJ2-1|TRBD1
CASSYSKGAGEQFF
TGTGCCAGCAGTTACTCGAAGGGGGCGGGTGAGCAGTTCTTC
>TRBV28|few|TRBJ2-7|NA
CASSPGESTYEQYF
TGTGCCAGCAGTCCAGGAGAGTCCACCTACGAGCAGTACTTC
>TRBV27|many|TRBJ2-7|NA
CASSLKGSGPYEQYF
TGTGCCAGCAGTTTAAAAGGAAGCGGACCCTACGAGCAGTACTTC
>TRBV29-1|NA|TRBJ2-1|NA
CAYEQAYNEQFF
TGCGCTTATGAGCAGGCCTACAATGAGCAGTTCTTC
>TRBV11-2|NA|TRBJ2-2|TRBD2
CASSRQGGLAANTGELFF
TGTGCCAGCAGCCGACAGGGGGGACTAGCGGCGAACACCGGGGAGCTGTTTTTT
>TRBV29-1|many|TRBJ2-3|NA
CSVKYGGDTQYF
TGCAGCGTTAAATATGGCGGAGATACGCAGTATTTT
>TRBV7-3|few|TRBJ2-1|NA
CASSLEAVNEQFF
TGTGCCAGCAGCTTAGAAGCGGTCAATGAGCAGTTCTTC
>TRBV9|many|TRBJ2-7|TRBD2
CASSVGTSGYEQYF
TGTGCCAGCAGCGTGGGGACTAGCGGCTACGAGCAGTACTTC
>TRBV29-1|many|TRBJ2-1|TRBD1
CSGGQGYNEQFF
TGCAGCGGGGGACAGGGCTACAATGAGCAGTTCTTC
>TRBV20-1|few|TRBJ2-1|NA
CSPTSSVGWGNEQFF
TGCAGTCCAACTAGCAGTGTTGGTTGGGGCAATGAGCAGTTCTTC
>TRBV19|NA|TRBJ2-2|TRBD2
CAVQGTSGINTGELFF
TGTGCCGTCCAGGGGACTAGCGGGATTAACACCGGGGAGCTGTTTTTT
>TRBV24-1|many|TRBJ2-1|NA
CATSSGRSNEQFF
TGTGCCACCAGTTCGGGCCGTTCAAATGAGCAGTTCTTC
>TRBV29-1|NA|TRBJ2-1|NA
CLVSGEGGLKQFF
TGCCTTGTCTCGGGAGAGGGGGGTCTAAAGCAGTTCTTC
>TRBV12-3/TRBV12-4|NA|TRBJ1-1|NA
CASSFGDANTEAFF
TGTGCCAGCAGTTTTGGAGATGCGAACACTGAAGCTTTCTTT
>TRBV7-8|many|TRBJ2-1|TRBD2
CASSSTSGGSYNEQFF
TGTGCCAGCAGCTCTACTAGCGGGGGATCCTACAATGAGCAGTTCTTC
>TRBV20-1|few|TRBJ2-4|NA
CSRGLGAKNIQYF
TGCAGTCGGGGCCTTGGAGCCAAAAACATTCAGTACTTC
>TRBV5-2|NA|TRBJ2-7|NA
CARGPGLASTYEQYF
TGTGCCAGGGGCCCCGGGCTCGCGTCTACCTACGAGCAGTACTTC
>TRBV20-1|few|TRBJ2-7|NA
CSAREDSGLVYEQYF
TGCAGTGCTAGAGAGGACTCCGGGCTCGTCTACGAGCAGTACTTC
>TRBV4-2|many|TRBJ2-7|NA
CASSQDKGRYSYEQYF
TGTGCCAGCAGCCAAGATAAAGGGCGGTACTCCTACGAGCAGTACTTC
>TRBV11-2|few|TRBJ2-7|NA
CASSFVGGGLSYEQYF
TGTGCCAGCAGCTTCGTGGGGGGTGGACTCTCCTACGAGCAGTACTTC